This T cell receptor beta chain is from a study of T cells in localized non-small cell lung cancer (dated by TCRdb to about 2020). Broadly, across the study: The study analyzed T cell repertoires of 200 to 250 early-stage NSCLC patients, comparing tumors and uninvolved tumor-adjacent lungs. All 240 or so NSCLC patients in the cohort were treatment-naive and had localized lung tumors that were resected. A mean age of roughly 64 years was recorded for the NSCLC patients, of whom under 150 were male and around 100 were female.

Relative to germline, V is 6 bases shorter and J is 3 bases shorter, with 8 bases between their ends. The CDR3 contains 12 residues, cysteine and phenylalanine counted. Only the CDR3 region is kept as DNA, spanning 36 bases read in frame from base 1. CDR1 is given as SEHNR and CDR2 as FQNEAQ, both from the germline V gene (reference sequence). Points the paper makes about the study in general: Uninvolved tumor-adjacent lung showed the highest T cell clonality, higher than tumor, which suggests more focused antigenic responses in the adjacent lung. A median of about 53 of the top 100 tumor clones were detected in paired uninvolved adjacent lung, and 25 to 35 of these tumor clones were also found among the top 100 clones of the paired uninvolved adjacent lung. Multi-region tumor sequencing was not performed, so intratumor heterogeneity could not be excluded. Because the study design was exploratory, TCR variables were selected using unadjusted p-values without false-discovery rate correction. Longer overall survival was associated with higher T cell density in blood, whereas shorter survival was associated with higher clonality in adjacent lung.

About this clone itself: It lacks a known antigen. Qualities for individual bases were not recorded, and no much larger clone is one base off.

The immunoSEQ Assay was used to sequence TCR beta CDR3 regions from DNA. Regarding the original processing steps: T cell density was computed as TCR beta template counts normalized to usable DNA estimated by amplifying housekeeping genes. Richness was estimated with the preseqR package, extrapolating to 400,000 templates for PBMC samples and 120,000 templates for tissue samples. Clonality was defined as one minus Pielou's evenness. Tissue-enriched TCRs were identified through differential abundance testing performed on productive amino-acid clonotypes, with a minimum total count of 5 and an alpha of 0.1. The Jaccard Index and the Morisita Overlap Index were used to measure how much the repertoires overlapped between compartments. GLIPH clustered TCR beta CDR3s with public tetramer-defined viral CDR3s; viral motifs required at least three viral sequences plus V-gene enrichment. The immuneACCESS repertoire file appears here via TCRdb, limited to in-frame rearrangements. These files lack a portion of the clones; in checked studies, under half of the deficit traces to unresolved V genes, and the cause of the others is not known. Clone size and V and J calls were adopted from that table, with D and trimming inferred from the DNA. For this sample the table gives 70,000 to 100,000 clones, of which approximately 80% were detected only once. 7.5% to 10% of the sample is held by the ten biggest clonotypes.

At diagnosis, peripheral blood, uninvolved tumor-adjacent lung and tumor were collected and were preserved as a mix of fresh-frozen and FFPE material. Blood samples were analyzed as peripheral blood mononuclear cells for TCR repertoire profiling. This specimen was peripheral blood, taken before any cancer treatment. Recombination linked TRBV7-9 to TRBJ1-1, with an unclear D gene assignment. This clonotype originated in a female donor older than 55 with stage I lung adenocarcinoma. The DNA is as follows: TGTGCCAGCAGTTTCAGCTACACTGAAGCTTTCTTT. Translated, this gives CASSFSYTEAFF.